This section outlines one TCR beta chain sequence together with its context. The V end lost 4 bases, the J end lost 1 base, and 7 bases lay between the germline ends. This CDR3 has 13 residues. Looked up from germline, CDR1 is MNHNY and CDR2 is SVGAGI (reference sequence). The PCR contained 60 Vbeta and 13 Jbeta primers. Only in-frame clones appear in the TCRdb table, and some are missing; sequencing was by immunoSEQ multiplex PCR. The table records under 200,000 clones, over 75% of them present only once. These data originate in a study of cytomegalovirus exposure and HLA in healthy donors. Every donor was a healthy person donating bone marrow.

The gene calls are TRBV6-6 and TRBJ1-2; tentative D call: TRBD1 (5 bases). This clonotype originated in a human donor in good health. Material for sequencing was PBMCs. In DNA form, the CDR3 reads TGTGCCAGCAGTTGGGGCGGTAACTATGGCTACACCTTC. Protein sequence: CASSWGGNYGYTF.